The entry that follows covers one TCR beta chain sequence. Per the study methods: Amplifying reference gene primers gave estimates of nucleated cell counts. Some clones are missing from TCRdb's copy, which holds only in-frame ones; the method was immunoSEQ multiplex PCR. Clone size and the V and J calls come from that table; the DNA yielded D and trimming. The data show fewer than 60,000 clones, 84% seen once. From germline, CDR1 is SNHLY and CDR2 FYNNEI. Trimming removed 2 bases from V and 8 bases from J, with 15 bases in between. The CDR3 has 15 amino acids. These data belong to a study of blood T cell repertoires in COVID-19. Study overall: COVID-19 samples from acute and convalescent phases originated in the United States, Italy and Spain. PBMCs, B-cell-depleted T cells, or T cells provided the cDNA or gDNA that made up the material.

The specimen was peripheral blood. This sequence joins TRBV2 and TRBJ1-4; no firm D call. The receptor comes from a man in his sixties with acute or convalescent COVID-19. The CDR3 sequence is CASSEPGVAGEKLFF. The DNA for the CDR3 is TGTGCCAGCAGTGAACCCGGGGTGGCAGGAGAAAAACTGTTTTTT.